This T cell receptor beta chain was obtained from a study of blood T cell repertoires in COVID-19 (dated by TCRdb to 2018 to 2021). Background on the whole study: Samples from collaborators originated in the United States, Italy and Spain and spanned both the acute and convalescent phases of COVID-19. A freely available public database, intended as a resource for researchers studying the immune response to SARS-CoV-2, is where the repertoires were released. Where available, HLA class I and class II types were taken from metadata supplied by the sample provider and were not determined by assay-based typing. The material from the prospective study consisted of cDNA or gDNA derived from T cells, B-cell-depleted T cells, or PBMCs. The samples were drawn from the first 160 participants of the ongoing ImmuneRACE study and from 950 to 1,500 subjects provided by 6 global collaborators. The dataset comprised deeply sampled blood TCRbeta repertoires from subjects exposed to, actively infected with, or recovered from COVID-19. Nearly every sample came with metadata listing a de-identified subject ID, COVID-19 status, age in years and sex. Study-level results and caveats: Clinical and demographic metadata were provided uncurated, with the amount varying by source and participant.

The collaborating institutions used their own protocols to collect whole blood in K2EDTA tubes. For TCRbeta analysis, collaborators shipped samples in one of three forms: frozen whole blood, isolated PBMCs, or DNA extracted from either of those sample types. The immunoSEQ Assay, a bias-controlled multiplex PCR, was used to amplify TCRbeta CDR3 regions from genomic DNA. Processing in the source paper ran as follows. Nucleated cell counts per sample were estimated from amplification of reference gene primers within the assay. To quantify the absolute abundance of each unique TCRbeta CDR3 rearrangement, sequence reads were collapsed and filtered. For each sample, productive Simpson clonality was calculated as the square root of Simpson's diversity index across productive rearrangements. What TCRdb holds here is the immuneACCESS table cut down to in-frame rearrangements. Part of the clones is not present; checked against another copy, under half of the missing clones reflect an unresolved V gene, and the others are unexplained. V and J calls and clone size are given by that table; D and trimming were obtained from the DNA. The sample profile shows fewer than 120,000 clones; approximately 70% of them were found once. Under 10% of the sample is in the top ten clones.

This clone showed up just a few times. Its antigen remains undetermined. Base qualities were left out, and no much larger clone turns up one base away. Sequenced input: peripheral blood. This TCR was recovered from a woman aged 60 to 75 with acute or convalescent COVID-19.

The CDR3 is CAISESGTPTEPQHF. The DNA reads TGTGCCATCAGTGAGTCAGGGACACCTACTGAGCCCCAGCATTTT. This chain joins TRBV10-3 to TRBJ1-5, with TRBD1 perhaps the D gene, on 6 matching bases. Measured from the cysteine to the phenylalanine, the CDR3 is 15 residues long. CDR3 DNA is the only sequence kept; it has 45 bases, read in frame from the first base. V and J are truncated by 0 bases and 8 bases respectively, leaving an intervening sequence of 14 bases. The germline V gene sets CDR1 to ENHRY and CDR2 to SYGVKD.